This TCR beta chain emerged from a study of regulatory T cells in long-lasting Graves disease. The CDR3 covers 13 residues. The V gene's germline CDR1 is SGHRS and CDR2 YFSETQ. V dropped 5 bases and J dropped 7 bases, with 10 bases sitting between them. This clonotype turned up a few times. Its specificity is unknown. Study-level points and caveats: Newly diagnosed patients shared about a thousand public clonotypes; persistent patients shared under 3,000.

Time point of the sample: newly diagnosed GD, antithyroid drugs for less than 3 months. TCR sequences were obtained from RNA taken from PBMCs. CDR3-region Arm-PCR and iRepertoire HTBI primers produced the TCR beta libraries. TCRdb ran MiXCR on the multiplex PCR reads and lists one entry per CDR3 protein. The sample contains some 350,000 distinct CDR3 sequences, 15% to 20% of which appear only once. This same sample was also part of a study on T cells in Graves' hyperthyroidism and ophthalmopathy. This second study notes: Researchers barred patients who had uncontrolled infection, other autoimmune disease, pregnancy or lactation. Ophthalmopathy was separated from stable hyperthyroidism by a 13 V-J model.

The TCR was taken from a woman aged 18-29 years with Graves disease. The chain combines TRBV5-1 with TRBJ1-6; D call uncertain. Sample: peripheral blood mononuclear cells (PBMCs), taken at new diagnosis, from a patient treated with antithyroid drugs. CDR3 nucleotides: TGCGCCAGCAGGCCTCAGACCAATTCACCCCTCCACTTT. This translates into CASRPQTNSPLHF.